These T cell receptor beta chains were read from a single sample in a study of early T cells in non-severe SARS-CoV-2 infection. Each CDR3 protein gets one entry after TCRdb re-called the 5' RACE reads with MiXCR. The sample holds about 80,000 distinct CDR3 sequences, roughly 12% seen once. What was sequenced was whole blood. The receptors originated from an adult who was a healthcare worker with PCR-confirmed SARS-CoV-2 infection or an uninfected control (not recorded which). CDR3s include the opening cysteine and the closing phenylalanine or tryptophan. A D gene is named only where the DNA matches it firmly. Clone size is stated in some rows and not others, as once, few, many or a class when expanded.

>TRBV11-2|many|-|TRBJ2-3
CASSRAVGRTDTQYF
TGTGCCAGCAGCCGTGCGGTGGGCCGCACAGATACGCAGTATTTT
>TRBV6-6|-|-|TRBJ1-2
CASSPEDRGGYTF
TGTGCCAGCAGCCCCGAGGACAGAGGAGGCTACACCTTC
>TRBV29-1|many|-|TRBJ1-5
CSVGEGSTSNQPQHF
TGCAGCGTTGGAGAGGGTTCGACCAGCAATCAGCCCCAGCATTTT
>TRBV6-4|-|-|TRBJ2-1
CASSLDREGEQFF
TGCGCCAGCAGCCTGGACAGGGAGGGAGAGCAGTTCTTC
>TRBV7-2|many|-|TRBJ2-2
CASSSQVGANTGELFF
TGTGCCAGCAGCTCGCAGGTGGGAGCGAACACCGGGGAGCTGTTTTTT
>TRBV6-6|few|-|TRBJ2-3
CASRQDPTDTQYF
TGTGCCAGCAGACAGGATCCTACAGATACGCAGTATTTT
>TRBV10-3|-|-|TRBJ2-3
CAIKVGGRLTDTQYF
TGTGCCATCAAAGTGGGGGGGCGGCTAACGGATACGCAGTATTTT
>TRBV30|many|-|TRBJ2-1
CACSSSPGHFYNEQFF
TGTGCCTGCTCCTCCAGTCCGGGACATTTCTACAATGAGCAGTTCTTC
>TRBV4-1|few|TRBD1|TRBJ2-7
CASSQAGQGKYF
TGCGCCAGCAGCCAAGCCGGACAGGGGAAGTACTTC
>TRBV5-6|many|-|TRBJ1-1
CASSLYTEAFF
TGTGCCAGCAGTCTATACACTGAAGCTTTCTTT
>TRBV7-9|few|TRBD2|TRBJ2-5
CASSFPPRLAGGETQYF
TGTGCCAGCAGCTTCCCCCCGAGACTAGCGGGGGGAGAGACCCAGTACTTC
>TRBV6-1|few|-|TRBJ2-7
CASLSPPYEQYF
TGTGCCAGCCTCTCCCCACCGTACGAGCAGTACTTC
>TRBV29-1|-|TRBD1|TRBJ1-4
CSAGQGTNEKLFF
TGCAGCGCAGGACAGGGGACTAATGAAAAACTGTTTTTT
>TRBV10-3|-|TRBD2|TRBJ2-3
CAISDTGGQGDTQYF
TGTGCCATCAGTGATACGGGGGGGCAGGGAGATACGCAGTATTTT
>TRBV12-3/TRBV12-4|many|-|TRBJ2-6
CASSLGDGSPGANVLTF
TGTGCCAGCAGTTTGGGAGACGGTAGCCCTGGGGCCAACGTCCTGACTTTC
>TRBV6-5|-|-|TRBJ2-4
CVSSQRQAGGENIQYF
TGTGTCAGCAGTCAAAGACAGGCCGGCGGGGAAAACATTCAGTACTTC
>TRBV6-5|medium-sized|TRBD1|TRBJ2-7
CASSYPRRGQGIYEQYF
TGTGCCAGCAGTTACCCCCGGAGGGGACAGGGTATATACGAGCAGTACTTC
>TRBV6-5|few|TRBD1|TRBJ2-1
CASRPYTGDEQFF
TGTGCCAGCAGGCCTTATACAGGGGATGAGCAGTTCTTC
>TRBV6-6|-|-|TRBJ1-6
CASSRAADSPLHF
TGTGCCAGCAGTCGGGCTGCAGATTCACCCCTCCACTTT
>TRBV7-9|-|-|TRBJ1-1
CASSLVQAYTEAFF
TGTGCCAGCAGCTTAGTCCAGGCCTACACTGAAGCTTTCTTT
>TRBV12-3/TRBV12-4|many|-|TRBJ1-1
CATNGQMNTEAFF
TGTGCCACCAACGGACAGATGAACACTGAAGCTTTCTTT
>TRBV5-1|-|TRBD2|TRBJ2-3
CASSSGRLAGLTDTQYF
TGCGCCAGCAGCTCTGGACGACTAGCGGGGTTAACAGATACGCAGTATTTT
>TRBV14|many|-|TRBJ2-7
CASSQDFGEQYF
TGTGCCAGCAGCCAAGATTTCGGGGAGCAGTACTTC
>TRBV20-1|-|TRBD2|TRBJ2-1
CSARDMRKIAGAYNEQFF
TGCAGTGCTAGAGATATGAGAAAAATAGCGGGGGCCTACAATGAGCAGTTCTTC
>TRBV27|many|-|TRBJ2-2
CASSLTGTRNTGELFF
TGTGCCAGCAGTTTGACGGGGACAAGGAACACCGGGGAGCTGTTTTTT
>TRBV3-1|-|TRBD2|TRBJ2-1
CASSQDSGLAGDNEQFF
TGTGCCAGCAGCCAAGATTCTGGACTAGCGGGAGACAATGAGCAGTTCTTC
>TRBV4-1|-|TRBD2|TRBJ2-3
CASSQVLAGGSTDTQYF
TGCGCCAGCAGCCAAGTCCTAGCGGGGGGTAGCACAGATACGCAGTATTTT
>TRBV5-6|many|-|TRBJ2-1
CASSSGLLEFF
TGTGCCAGCAGCTCCGGACTCCTAGAGTTCTTC
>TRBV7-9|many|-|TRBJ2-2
CASSLEVSGELFF
TGTGCCAGCAGCTTAGAGGTTTCCGGGGAGCTGTTTTTT
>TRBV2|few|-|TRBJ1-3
CVSRLSGNTIYF
TGTGTCAGCAGGCTCTCTGGAAACACCATATATTTT
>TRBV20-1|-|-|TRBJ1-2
CSAPGPSSPASGYTF
TGCAGTGCTCCGGGACCGAGCTCCCCCGCTTCTGGCTACACCTTC
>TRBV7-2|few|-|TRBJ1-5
CASSLYREGFQPQHF
TGTGCCAGCAGCTTGTACAGGGAAGGGTTTCAGCCCCAGCATTTT
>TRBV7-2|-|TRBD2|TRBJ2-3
CASSPQRGGTDTQYF
TGTGCCAGCAGCCCCCAGCGGGGGGGCACAGATACGCAGTATTTT
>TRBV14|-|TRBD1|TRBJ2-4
CASSPDREGNIQYF
TGTGCCAGCAGCCCGGACAGGGAAGGGAACATTCAGTACTTC
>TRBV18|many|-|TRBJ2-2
CASSPGLNTGELFF
TGTGCCAGCTCACCGGGACTGAACACCGGGGAGCTGTTTTTT
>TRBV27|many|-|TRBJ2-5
CASTPLGSQETQYF
TGTGCCAGCACCCCCTTGGGAAGTCAAGAGACCCAGTACTTC